The TCR beta chain described here comes from a study of tumor-infiltrating lymphocytes in oesophageal squamous cell carcinoma. TCRdb fed the PCR reads into MiXCR, producing one record per CDR3 protein. Of over 20,000 distinct CDR3 sequences in the sample, more than 30% are singletons; the top ten hold roughly 37%. The CDR3 loop spans 14 amino acids. The V and J ends lost 1 base and 7 bases respectively, with 13 bases between them. From germline, CDR1 is SEHNR and CDR2 FQNEAQ (reference sequence). This clonotype was counted ten times or more. The J gene is TRBJ1-2, the V gene TRBV7-9; D unresolved. The TCR comes from a male donor with esophageal squamous cell carcinoma. Sequences were obtained from esophageal tumor tissue. The DNA for the CDR3 is TGTGCCAGCAGCTTAGAAAGGGTCGGGTTTGGCTACACCTTC. Its translation is CASSLERVGFGYTF.